The 9 T cell receptor beta chains presented below share a single source sample, sequenced in a study of response to subunit inactivated influenza vaccine. MiXCR, run by TCRdb on the RT-PCR reads, gives a single entry per CDR3 protein. The sample includes 200,000 to 300,000 distinct CDR3 sequences, 12% of them seen just once. The sequenced sample was non-naive T cells sorted from PBMCs, obtained around 14 days before vaccination. The receptor source for this set is a man in his fifties or sixties who received an inactivated influenza vaccine.

This clonotype was seen repeatedly, ten times or more. The chain combines TRBV28 with TRBJ2-4; perhaps TRBD1 as D (6 bases). CDR1 is MDHEN and CDR2 is SYDVKM in the germline V gene. The CDR3 is made up of 16 amino acids. V was shortened by 3 bases and J by 1 base, with 13 bases between the two germline ends. The DNA of the CDR3 is TGTGCCAGCAGTTTCCCCCAGGGGATGGCCAAAAACATTCAGTACTTC. Its protein product is CASSFPQGMAKNIQYF. Looking up the rest from reference TRBV28 and TRBJ2-4 gives the full variable domain: DVKVTQSSRYLVKRTGEKVFLECVQDMDHENMFWYRQDPGLGLRLIYFSYDVKMKEKGDIPEGYSVSREKKERFSLILESASTNQTSMYLCASSFPQGMAKNIQYFGAGTRLSVL.

This chain uses TRBV30 with TRBJ2-7, with D perhaps given as TRBD1 or TRBD2 (6 bases each). The CDR3 is 14 amino acids. Trimming took 2 bases from V and 1 from J, leaving 12 bases between them. Germline V lookup: CDR1 GTSNPN, CDR2 SVGIG (reference sequence). The CDR3, as DNA: TGTGCCTGGAGTCCGTCGGGGGCGTCCTACGAGCAGTACTTC. It yields the protein CAWSPSGASYEQYF. The full variable domain, in which reference TRBV30 and TRBJ2-7 provide the parts outside the CDR3, is SQTIHQWPATLVQPVGSPLSLECTVEGTSNPNLYWYRQAAGRGLQLLFYSVGIGQISSEVPQNLSASRPQDRQFILSSKKLLLSDSGFYLCAWSPSGASYEQYFGPGTRLTVT.

This clonotype was observed many times. The chain carries TRBV4-2 and TRBJ2-3; no definite D call. This CDR3 is 14 amino acids long. Germline CDR1 and CDR2: LGHNA and YNFKEQ. Deletions cut 1 base from V and 4 bases from J, with 9 bases between. CDR3: CASSQARTPDTQYF. In DNA form, the CDR3 reads TGTGCCAGCAGCCAAGCAAGGACCCCAGATACGCAGTATTTT.

The chain recombines TRBV7-9 with TRBJ2-2; 11 nucleotides line up with TRBD2. The CDR3 consists of 15 residues. CDR1 SEHNR and CDR2 FQNEAQ come from the germline V gene (reference sequence). J was trimmed by 3 bases and V by 5 bases; bases with no gene match: 2. Written as DNA, the CDR3 is TGTGCCAGCAGCATGGGACTAGCGGACACCGGGGAGCTGTTTTTT. Its protein is CASSMGLADTGELFF.

This chain uses TRBV9 with TRBJ2-5, with unresolved D. The CDR3 length is 14 residues. Germline CDR1 and CDR2: SGDLS and YYNGEE. V gave up 0 bases and J gave up 5 bases, with 11 bases separating them. CDR3 DNA sequence: TGTGCCAGCAGCGTAGGAATAGGGCGGGAGACCCAGTACTTC. Protein sequence: CASSVGIGRETQYF.

There are a few counts of this clonotype. The chain couples TRBV6-1 to TRBJ1-5; maybe TRBD1 (5 bases). Germline V gives CDR1 MNHNS, CDR2 SASEGT. CDR3 length equals 14 residues. V lost 6 bases and J 6 bases, leaving 15 bases between the germline ends. CDR3 region: CASSIGQGSQPQHF. CDR3 sequence (DNA): TGTGCCAGCAGCATCGGCCAGGGAAGTCAGCCCCAGCATTTT.

This clonotype was seen more than once but under ten times. The chain employs TRBV5-1 and TRBJ1-1, with TRBD1 identical over 10 bases. The CDR3 length is 14 residues. Losses at the gene ends were 5 bases for V and 6 bases for J; bases not matched to a gene: 7. The germline V gene encodes CDR1 SGHRS and CDR2 YFSETQ. CDR3 loop: CASSQRQGAAEAFF. The CDR3 DNA follows: TGCGCCAGCAGTCAAAGACAGGGGGCGGCTGAAGCTTTCTTT.

DNA for the CDR3: TGTGCCACCAGCAGAGATCAATCCAATGAGCAGTTCTTC. This codes for CATSRDQSNEQFF. This chain uses TRBV15 with TRBJ2-1; D unresolved. Trimming left V 0 bases short and J 6 bases short, with 6 bases between. CDR1 and CDR2 from the germline V gene are LNHNV and YYDKDF (reference sequence). CDR3 size: 13 residues. Full variable domain (outside the CDR3, taken from reference TRBV15 and TRBJ2-1): DAMVIQNPRYQVTQFGKPVTLSCSQTLNHNVMYWYQQKSSQAPKLLFHYYDKDFNNEADTPDNFQSRRPNTSFCFLDIRSPGLGDTAMYLCATSRDQSNEQFFGPGTRLTVL.

V and J are TRBV11-2 and TRBJ2-1, with 9 bases lining up with TRBD2. From germline, CDR1 is SGHAT and CDR2 FQNNGV. V was clipped by 3 bases and J by 7 bases; unmatched bases: 13. The CDR3 is 17 residues long. This chain's CDR3 is CASSFTNSGRLKNEQFF. The CDR3 region has the DNA TGTGCCAGCAGCTTTACCAATAGCGGGAGACTCAAGAATGAGCAGTTCTTC.